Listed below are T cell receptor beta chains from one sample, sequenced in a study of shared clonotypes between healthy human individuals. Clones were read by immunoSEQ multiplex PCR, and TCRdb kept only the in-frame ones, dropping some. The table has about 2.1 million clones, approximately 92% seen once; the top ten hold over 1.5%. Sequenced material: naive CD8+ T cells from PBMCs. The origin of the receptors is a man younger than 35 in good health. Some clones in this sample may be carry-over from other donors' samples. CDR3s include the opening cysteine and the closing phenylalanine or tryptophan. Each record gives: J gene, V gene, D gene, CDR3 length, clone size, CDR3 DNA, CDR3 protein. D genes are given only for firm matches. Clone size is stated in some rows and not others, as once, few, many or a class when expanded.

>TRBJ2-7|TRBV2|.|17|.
TGTGCCAGCAAGGGGATTTGGGACGGGACGGATACCTACGAGCAGTACTTC
CASKGIWDGTDTYEQYF
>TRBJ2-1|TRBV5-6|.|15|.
TGTGCCAGCAGCTTGGATATGAGCTCCTACAATGAGCAGTTCTTC
CASSLDMSSYNEQFF
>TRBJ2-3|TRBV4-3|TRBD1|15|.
TGCGCCAGCAGCCAAGAGGACAGGGCGACAGATACGCAGTATTTT
CASSQEDRATDTQYF
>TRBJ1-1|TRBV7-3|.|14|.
TGTGCCAGCAGCTTAACGGCAGGGAGAGCTGAAGCTTTCTTT
CASSLTAGRAEAFF
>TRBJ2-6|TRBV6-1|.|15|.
TGTGCCAGCAGTGAACGGGGCTCTGGGGCCAACGTCCTGACTTTC
CASSERGSGANVLTF
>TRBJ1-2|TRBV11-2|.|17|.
TGTGCCAGCAGCTTAGATCCTTTGGGCACAGAAGTCTATGGCTACACCTTC
CASSLDPLGTEVYGYTF
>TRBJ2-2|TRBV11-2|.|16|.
TGTGCCAGCAGCTCCCCCCGGGGGACGAACACCGGGGAGCTGTTTTTT
CASSSPRGTNTGELFF
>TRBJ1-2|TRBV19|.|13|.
TGTGCCAGTAGCCCCTCCCCCCCCAATGGCTACACCTTC
CASSPSPPNGYTF
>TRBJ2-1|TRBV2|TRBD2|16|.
TGTGCCAGCAGTGACCCTAGCGGGGTGACCTACAATGAGCAGTTCTTC
CASSDPSGVTYNEQFF
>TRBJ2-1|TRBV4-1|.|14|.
TGCGCCAGCAGCCAAGGTCGTCCGGGCCCCGAGCAGTTCTTC
CASSQGRPGPEQFF
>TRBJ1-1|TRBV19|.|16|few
TGTGCCAGTAGTATCTTTGTTGAAGCTATGAACACTGAAGCTTTCTTT
CASSIFVEAMNTEAFF
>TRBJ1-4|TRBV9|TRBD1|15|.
TGTGCCAGCAGCGTAGTAGGGGGCCGGGATGAAAAACTGTTTTTT
CASSVVGGRDEKLFF
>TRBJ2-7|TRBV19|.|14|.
TGTGCCAGTAGTATCCATCTGGGGGGCGAAGAGCAGTACTTC
CASSIHLGGEEQYF
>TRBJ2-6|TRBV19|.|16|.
TGTGCCAGTAGCCGGGACATTCGCTCTGGGGCCAACGTCCTGACTTTC
CASSRDIRSGANVLTF
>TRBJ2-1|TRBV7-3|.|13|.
TGTGCCAGCAGCTTAAACGCCCTGGGTGAGCAGTTCTTC
CASSLNALGEQFF
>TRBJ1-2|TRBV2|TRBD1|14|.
TGTGCCAGCAGTGTCACAGGGGCTAACTATGGCTACACCTTC
CASSVTGANYGYTF
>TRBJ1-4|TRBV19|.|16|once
TGTGCCAGTAGTACAAGGGGGGGTCGGACTAATGAAAAACTGTTTTTT
CASSTRGGRTNEKLFF
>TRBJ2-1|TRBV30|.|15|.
TGTGCCTGGGCCCAGGGGACTTCGCCATACAATGAGCAGTTCTTC
CAWAQGTSPYNEQFF
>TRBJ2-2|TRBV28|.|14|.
TGTGCCAGCAGTCTTACAGCGAACACCGGGGAGCTGTTTTTT
CASSLTANTGELFF
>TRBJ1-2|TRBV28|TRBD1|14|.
TGTGCCAGCAGATACACCGGGACAGGGTCCGGCTACACCTTC
CASRYTGTGSGYTF
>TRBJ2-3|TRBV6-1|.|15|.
TGTGCCAGCAGGTTCGGACAGCTATACACAGATACGCAGTATTTT
CASRFGQLYTDTQYF
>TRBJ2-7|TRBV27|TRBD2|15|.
TGTGCCAGCAGTTTATTTCGCGGGAGTCAGTACGAGCAGTACTTC
CASSLFRGSQYEQYF
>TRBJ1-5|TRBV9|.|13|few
TGTGCCAGCAGCCCAGGTTTCAATCAGCCCCAGCATTTT
CASSPGFNQPQHF
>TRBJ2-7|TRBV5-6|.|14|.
TGTGCCAGCTCCGGGACTCCCAATTCCTACGAGCAGTACTTC
CASSGTPNSYEQYF
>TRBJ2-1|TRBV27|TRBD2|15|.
TGTGCCAGCAGAATCGGCGGGAGCTCCTACAATGAGCAGTTCTTC
CASRIGGSSYNEQFF
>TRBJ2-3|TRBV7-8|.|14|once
TGTGCCAGCAGCTTAGCTCTGCGCACAGATACGCAGTATTTT
CASSLALRTDTQYF
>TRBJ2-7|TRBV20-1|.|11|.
TGCAGTGCTCCAGCGCTCTACGAGCAGTACTTC
CSAPALYEQYF
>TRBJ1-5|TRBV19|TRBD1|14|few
TGTGCCAGTAGTTCCGACAGGGGCCTTTTGTCCCAGCATTTT
CASSSDRGLLSQHF
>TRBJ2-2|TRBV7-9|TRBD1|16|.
TGTGCCAGCAGCTTAGGTGGACAGGGGAACACCGGGGAGCTGTTTTTT
CASSLGGQGNTGELFF
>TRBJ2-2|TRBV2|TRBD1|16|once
TGTGCCAGCAGTGGCAGGGGGTTGGTGGACACCGGGGAGCTGTTTTTT
CASSGRGLVDTGELFF
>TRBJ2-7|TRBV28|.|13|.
TGTGCCAGCAGTCCGTCAGACTGGTACGGGCAGTACTTC
CASSPSDWYGQYF
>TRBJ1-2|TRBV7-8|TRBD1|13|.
TGTGCCAGCAGCTCAATGGACAGGGATGGCTACACCTTC
CASSSMDRDGYTF
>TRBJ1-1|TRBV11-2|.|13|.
TGTGCCAGCAGCTGGTGGCGGGACACTGAAGCTTTCTTT
CASSWWRDTEAFF
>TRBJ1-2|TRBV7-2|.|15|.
TGTGCCAGCAGCTTAGATTCAGTTTCGAACTATGGCTACACCTTC
CASSLDSVSNYGYTF
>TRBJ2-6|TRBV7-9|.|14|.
TGTGCCAGCAGCCCCACGTCTGGGGCCAACGTCCTGACTTTC
CASSPTSGANVLTF
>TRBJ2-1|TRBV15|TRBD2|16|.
TGTGCCACCAGCGCGGGGACTAGCGGACACTACAATGAGCAGTTCTTC
CATSAGTSGHYNEQFF
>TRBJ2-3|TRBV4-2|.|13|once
TGTGCCAGCAGCCAAAGGGGCACAGATACGCAGTATTTT
CASSQRGTDTQYF
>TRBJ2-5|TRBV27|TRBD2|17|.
TGTGCCAGCAGTCCTGGGACTACCAGGTGGACGCAAGAGACCCAGTACTTC
CASSPGTTRWTQETQYF
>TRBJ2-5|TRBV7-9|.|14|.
TGTGCCAGCAGCCACGGGGGAATTCGAGAGACCCAGTACTTC
CASSHGGIRETQYF
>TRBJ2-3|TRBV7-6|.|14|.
TGTGCCAGCAGCTTAGGACCAAGCACAGATACGCAGTATTTT
CASSLGPSTDTQYF
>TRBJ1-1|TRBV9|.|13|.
TGTGCCAGCAGCCCCTCCGGAAACACTGAAGCTTTCTTT
CASSPSGNTEAFF